These 12 T cell receptor beta chains share one sample of origin, sequenced in a study of CD8+CD57+ T cells in acquired aplastic anemia. Researchers used genomic DNA as the template to profile TCR beta VDJ and CDR3. TCRdb re-called the reads through MiXCR, storing one row per CDR3 protein. The repertoire includes 86,000 or so distinct CDR3 sequences, approximately 46% of them detected once, and about 68% sits in the top ten. The sequencing sample was made of sorted CD4+, CD8+, or CD8+CD57+ T cells (not recorded which) from PBMCs. The receptor source for this set is a human donor in good health, serving as a control.

The chain has TRBV9 and TRBJ2-2; D is possibly TRBD2 (7 bases). The CDR3 covers 16 residues. The germline CDR1 and CDR2 sequences are SGDLS and YYNGEE. V was pared by 4 bases and J by 6 bases, with 19 bases between. This chain's CDR3 is CASSQLGGAGSGELFF. The CDR3 coding sequence is TGTGCCAGCAGCCAATTGGGGGGGGCAGGGTCCGGGGAGCTGTTTTTT. Variable domain in full (rest from reference TRBV9 and TRBJ2-2): DSGVTQTPKHLITATGQRVTLRCSPRSGDLSVYWYQQSLDQGLQFLIQYYNGEERAKGNILERFSAQQFPDLHSELNLSSLELGDSALYFCASSQLGGAGSGELFFGEGSRLTVL.

This clonotype appeared many times. This chain joins TRBV15 and TRBJ1-1; D is unclear. V was trimmed by 0 bases and J by 5 bases, leaving 10 bases between them. Germline assignment: CDR1 LNHNV and CDR2 YYDKDF (reference sequence). This CDR3 region has 14 residues. The CDR3 DNA follows: TGTGCCACCAGCAGAGATATGGGCGGAACTGAAGCTTTCTTT. It specifies CATSRDMGGTEAFF.

The genes are TRBV19 and TRBJ1-1; D not resolved. The CDR3 sequence is 11 residues long. The ends were cut back, 10 bases at V and 4 bases at J, with 10 bases in the middle. Germline V gene data show CDR1 as LNHDA and CDR2 as SQIVND (reference sequence). CDR3 DNA sequence: TGTGCCACCTCCGACGGCACTGAAGCTTTCTTT. Translated, it gives CATSDGTEAFF. Full variable domain (outside the CDR3, taken from reference TRBV19 and TRBJ1-1): DGGITQSPKYLFRKEGQNVTLSCEQNLNHDAMYWYRQDPGQGLRLIYYSQIVNDFQKGDIAEGYSVSREKKESFPLTVTSAQKNPTAFYLCATSDGTEAFFGQGTRLTVV.

This clonotype showed up just a few times. The genes are TRBV12-3 or TRBV12-4 and TRBJ2-1, with TRBD2 matching over 8 bases. The CDR3 has 16 residues. Trimming at V came to 1 base and at J to 8 bases, leaving 10 bases not matched to a gene. The chain's CDR3 is CASSLDTAGVVHEQFF. The DNA for the CDR3 is TGTGCCAGCAGTTTAGATACAGCGGGAGTCGTCCATGAGCAGTTCTTC.

The V call is TRBV19, the J call TRBJ2-3; D remains unclear. The CDR3 is 14 residues long. Germline loops: CDR1 LNHDA, CDR2 SQIVND (reference sequence). Between the trimmed V and J ends, which lost 4 bases and 3 bases, there was a span of 11 bases. The chain's CDR3 is CASSTQLSTDTQYF. CDR3 sequence (DNA): TGTGCCAGTAGTACCCAACTATCGACAGATACGCAGTATTTT.

A word on this clonotype: One base away lies a much larger clone, so this may be a sequencing read error. This chain uses TRBV11-2 with TRBJ2-4; TRBD2 matches at 13 bases. Germline V gene lookup returns CDR1 SGHAT and CDR2 FQNNGV. The CDR3 is 18 residues long. Here the CDR3 DNA reads TGTGCCAGCAGCTTAGTACTAGCGGGAGGGCCTGCCAAAAACACTCAGTACTTC. Residues: CASSLVLAGGPAKNTQYF.

V usage is TRBV2 and J usage is TRBJ2-2; 11 bases match TRBD1. This CDR3 spans 14 amino acids. The J segment lost 4 bases and the V segment lost 6 bases, leaving 1 base of the junction unmatched. Germline lookup yields CDR1 SNHLY and CDR2 FYNNEI. CDR3 nucleotides: TGTGCCAGCAGGGGGACAGGGGGCACCGGGGAGCTGTTTTTT. It yields the protein CASRGTGGTGELFF.

V gene TRBV9 combines with J gene TRBJ2-2; 10 bases match TRBD1. Germline CDR1 reads SGDLS; CDR2 reads YYNGEE. Trimming at V came to 4 bases and at J to 3 bases, leaving 6 bases not matched to a gene. The CDR3 spans 16 residues. The CDR3 region has the DNA TGTGCCAGCAGCTTGTTTGGGACAGGGGACACCGGGGAGCTGTTTTTT. Amino acid sequence: CASSLFGTGDTGELFF.

This clonotype has ten or more counts. J is TRBJ1-2 and V is TRBV20-1, with D perhaps matching TRBD1 (5 bases). Germline values: CDR1 DFQATT, CDR2 SNEGSKA (reference sequence). There are 11 residues in the CDR3. With 6 bases removed from V and 9 bases from J, the gap between germline ends came to 14 bases. This chain's CDR3 is CSAGRDRRYTF. CDR3 sequence (DNA): TGCAGTGCCGGTCGGGACCGACGCTACACCTTC.

This chain links TRBV19 with TRBJ2-5; TRBD2 is a possible D gene (6 bases). V shed 3 bases and J shed 5 bases, with 10 bases lying between them. The CDR3 runs 13 residues. CDR1 is LNHDA and CDR2 is SQIVND in the germline V gene (reference sequence). CDR3 DNA sequence: TGTGCCAGTAGTATCGCAGGGAGGGAGACCCAGTACTTC. This sequence encodes CASSIAGRETQYF.

This clonotype has more than one count but fewer than ten. The gene calls are TRBV25-1 and TRBJ1-2; no definite D call. V lost 4 bases and J 7 bases, leaving 10 bases between the germline ends. The CDR3 length is 12 residues. Germline loops: CDR1 MGHDK, CDR2 SYGVNS. The CDR3 sequence: CASSVNQVGYTF. The CDR3 DNA follows: TGTGCCAGCAGTGTGAATCAGGTTGGCTACACCTTC.

The chain uses TRBV19 and TRBJ2-7; 11 bases line up with TRBD1. The CDR3 length is 13 residues. Germline V gives CDR1 LNHDA, CDR2 SQIVND (reference sequence). Trimming at V came to 6 bases and at J to 6 bases, leaving 4 bases not matched to a gene. DNA of the CDR3: TGTGCCAGTAGCTGGACAGGGGGCAGCGAGCAGTACTTC. Translated: CASSWTGGSEQYF.